This is a list of T cell receptor beta chains from one sample in a study of identical twins. TCRdb itself ran the 5' RACE reads through MiXCR, one entry per CDR3 protein. The sample lists under 300,000 distinct CDR3 sequences, over 11% occurring once. The sample taken for sequencing was memory (CD45RO+) T cells sorted from blood. Every receptor here comes from a woman between 18 and 29 years old in good health. Both conserved end residues are part of each CDR3. Fields, in order: V gene, J gene, CDR3 protein.

TRBV6-2/TRBV6-3	TRBJ2-3	CASRPAGGPHTQYF
TRBV11-2	TRBJ2-5	CASSFLETQYF
TRBV12-3/TRBV12-4	TRBJ2-2	CASSPQTSALANTGELFF
TRBV12-3/TRBV12-4	TRBJ2-5	CASSTGSEVETQYF
TRBV20-1	TRBJ1-1	CSARYGATRTTEAFF
TRBV5-3	TRBJ2-1	CARSLEGGQSSYNEQFF
TRBV12-3/TRBV12-4	TRBJ2-3	CASSLNSQVTDTQYF
TRBV12-3/TRBV12-4	TRBJ2-4	CASSPQGRGAKNIQYF
TRBV5-1	TRBJ1-3	CASSSQANSGNTIYF
TRBV20-1	TRBJ2-6	CSALSGANVLTF
TRBV11-2	TRBJ1-5	CASSLGAGQGNQPQHF
TRBV11-2	TRBJ1-4	CASSLSQAWGKLFF
TRBV6-1	TRBJ2-1	CASSEGASGRSIGEQFF
TRBV5-1	TRBJ2-5	CASSVGTGGQETQYF
TRBV7-2	TRBJ2-2	CASSFRGSGPGELFF
TRBV4-3	TRBJ1-1	CASSQRSTSIEAFF
TRBV5-6	TRBJ2-7	CASSAGTSPKF
TRBV11-2	TRBJ2-1	CASSLEWPGRVEQFF
TRBV20-1	TRBJ2-1	CSANQRWGNEQFF
TRBV7-8	TRBJ1-2	CASSLVPGDSHGYTF
TRBV20-1	TRBJ2-1	CSARPSGRIPEQFF
TRBV5-1	TRBJ1-2	CASSWSTAGYTF
TRBV5-1	TRBJ1-1	CASSPERQFEAFF
TRBV9	TRBJ2-7	CASSVEQYF
TRBV5-6	TRBJ2-7	CASSSGSPYEQYF
TRBV6-1	TRBJ2-3	CASRPSRVEADTQYF
TRBV7-2	TRBJ1-2	CASSLAMRGYTF
TRBV20-1	TRBJ2-1	CSVPTHPGTGSNEQFF
TRBV14	TRBJ1-6	CASSQAQGGYSPLHF
TRBV5-6	TRBJ2-3	CASSPFQSDTQYF
TRBV12-3/TRBV12-4	TRBJ1-2	CASIRPGQGASNYGYTF
TRBV6-1	TRBJ2-1	CASSPSGAHNEQFF
TRBV20-1	TRBJ1-2	CSARPGGDGYGYTF
TRBV24-1	TRBJ2-5	CATSDSGGQGNQETQYF
TRBV24-1	TRBJ2-1	CATSGAGTGYNEQFF
TRBV10-3	TRBJ2-7	CAISPRQDVYEQYF
TRBV20-1	TRBJ1-2	CSAGDRANYGYTF
TRBV7-8	TRBJ2-7	CASSVSGKTYEQYF
TRBV4-1	TRBJ2-5	CASSRGAGGFQETQYF
TRBV12-3/TRBV12-4	TRBJ1-1	CASSPHNTEAFF
TRBV5-1	TRBJ2-1	CASSLALGQGVDEQFF
TRBV6-5	TRBJ1-2	CASSYLSPGATAHYGYTF